This TCR beta chain was obtained from a study of cytomegalovirus exposure and HLA in healthy donors. Turning to this clone: Its antigen is not identified.

Trimming at V came to 5 bases and at J to 3 bases, leaving 9 bases not matched to a gene. The CDR3 length is 16 residues. Germline values: CDR1 MGHDK, CDR2 SYGVNS. Study-level results: CMV serostatus stood as the only immune exposure information on hand. In a later analysis, TCR beta V- and J-gene trimming showed a link to a missense DCLRE1C variant. The majority of CMV-associated TCR beta chains were reported as apparently HLA-restricted in a later analysis. Rarity held for most TCR sequences, but there were some public TCRs that occurred in many donors.

Primers included in the PCR were 60 Vbeta and 13 Jbeta primers. Profiling relied on immunoSEQ multiplex PCR, and the TCRdb table lists in-frame clones only, not all of them. The data contain under 200,000 clones, roughly 80% of them singletons. The chain links TRBV25-1 to TRBJ2-1; 8 nucleotides agree with TRBD1. This TCR derives from a man aged 45-65 years in good health and CMV-seronegative. The sample consisted of PBMCs. The CDR3 protein is CASSTSTGAVYNEQFF. The CDR3 DNA is TGTGCCAGCAGTACATCGACAGGGGCGGTCTACAATGAGCAGTTCTTC.